Presented here are 20 T cell receptor beta chains from one specimen sequenced in a study of T cell responses to AZD1222 COVID-19 vaccine. Clones were read by immunoSEQ multiplex PCR, and TCRdb kept only the in-frame ones, dropping some. The sample lists around 140,000 clones, about 93% occurring once. The sequencing used peripheral blood, collected on day 0 of AZD1222 vaccination. The receptors were gathered from an adult in good health.

This clone was counted between two and nine times. This chain links TRBV5-1 with TRBJ2-5; TRBD1 agrees at 7 bases. CDR3 length: 13 amino acids. Germline assignment: CDR1 SGHRS and CDR2 YFSETQ. V was clipped by 7 bases and J by 5 bases; unmatched bases: 8. CDR3: CASFGDSDETQYF. Here the CDR3 DNA reads TGCGCCAGCTTCGGGGACAGTGACGAGACCCAGTACTTC.

CDR3 amino acids: CASSFTSGSNEQFF. DNA of the CDR3: TGCGCCAGCAGCTTCACTAGCGGGTCCAATGAGCAGTTCTTC. The chain recombines TRBV5-1 with TRBJ2-1; 9 bases agree with TRBD2. The germline gives CDR1 SGHRS, CDR2 YFSETQ. This CDR3 contains 14 residues. With V trimmed by 2 bases and J by 6 bases, 3 bases remained unmatched. The variable domain in full, completed from reference TRBV5-1 and TRBJ2-1, reads KAGVTQTPRYLIKTRGQQVTLSCSPISGHRSVSWYQQTPGQGLQFLFEYFSETQRNKGNFPGRFSGRQFSNSRSEMNVSTLELGDSALYLCASSFTSGSNEQFFGPGTRLTVL.

The chain employs TRBV12-5 and TRBJ1-1; D gene unclear. V was shortened by 1 base and J by 1 base, with 7 bases between the two germline ends. This CDR3 has 14 amino acids. CDR1 is LGHNT, CDR2 FRNRAP, per germline. CDR3 loop: CASGLGLPNTEAFF. The CDR3 nucleotides read TGTGCTAGTGGTTTGGGACTCCCGAACACTGAAGCTTTCTTT.

In DNA, the CDR3 is TGTGCCTGGAACCCAGGGAAAAGGGAAGCTTTCTTT. Translating gives CAWNPGKREAFF. The rearrangement joins TRBV30 to TRBJ1-1, with a weak D call TRBD1 (5 bases). V was clipped by 4 bases and J by 8 bases, with 14 bases between them. In germline, CDR1 is GTSNPN, CDR2 SVGIG (reference sequence). This CDR3 spans 12 amino acids.

The V gene is TRBV29-1, the J gene TRBJ2-1; 8 bases fit TRBD2. The CDR3 is 14 amino acids. Germline assignment: CDR1 SQVTM and CDR2 ANQGSEA. After removal of 3 bases from V and 3 bases from J, the junction contained 4 bases not matched to a gene. CDR3 residues: CSVETSVVYNEQFF. For the CDR3, the DNA is TGCAGCGTTGAGACTAGCGTGGTCTACAATGAGCAGTTCTTC.

The chain carries TRBV28 and TRBJ1-4, with D hard to call. The V gene's germline CDR1 is MDHEN and CDR2 SYDVKM. Trimming pared 7 bases from V and 8 bases from J, leaving 11 bases between. CDR3 size: 12 residues. CDR3 region: CASTGAEEKLFF. The CDR3, as DNA: TGTGCCAGCACCGGCGCGGAGGAAAAACTGTTTTTT. The full variable domain, with the rest looked up from reference TRBV28 and TRBJ1-4, is DVKVTQSSRYLVKRTGEKVFLECVQDMDHENMFWYRQDPGLGLRLIYFSYDVKMKEKGDIPEGYSVSREKKERFSLILESASTNQTSMYLCASTGAEEKLFFGSGTQLSVL.

The J gene is TRBJ1-5, the V gene TRBV12-5; TRBD1 matches 9 bases. Germline loops: CDR1 LGHNT, CDR2 FRNRAP. This CDR3 region has 17 residues. Unmatched junction bases numbered 6, after V lost 0 bases and J lost 3 bases. CDR3 nucleotide sequence: TGTGCTAGTGGTTTGGTACGCGGACAGGGGATCAATCAGCCCCAGCATTTT. This gives the protein CASGLVRGQGINQPQHF.

This clone was observed a handful of times. The J gene is TRBJ1-1, the V gene TRBV19, with D maybe TRBD1 (6 bases). This CDR3 comprises 14 residues. Germline V CDR1 and CDR2: LNHDA, SQIVND (reference sequence). V lost 4 bases and J 1 base, leaving 10 bases between the germline ends. CDR3 loop: CASSTQGWNTEAFF. DNA for the CDR3: TGTGCCAGTAGTACACAGGGTTGGAACACTGAAGCTTTCTTT.

This chain uses TRBV7-9 with TRBJ2-1; TRBD1 might be the D (7 bases). V was shortened by 1 base and J by 14 bases, with 15 bases between the two germline ends. Germline CDR1 is SEHNR and CDR2 is FQNEAQ (reference sequence). There are 13 residues in the CDR3. In DNA form, the CDR3 reads TGTGCCAGCAGCTTAGAGTCCAGGGGGGAGAAGTTCTTC. Translating it yields CASSLESRGEKFF.

This clone has just one count. This chain links TRBV7-8 with TRBJ2-7; no clear D. Germline loops: CDR1 SGHVS, CDR2 FQNEAQ. The CDR3 contains 14 residues. Trimming stripped 0 bases from V and 1 base from J, with 7 bases between. CDR3 sequence (DNA): TGTGCCAGCAGCTTAGCAGATCGTTCCTACGAGCAGTACTTC. Protein product: CASSLADRSYEQYF.

The gene calls are TRBV7-9 and TRBJ2-3, with D possibly matching TRBD2 (6 bases). Germline CDR1 is SEHNR and CDR2 is FQNEAQ (reference sequence). V was clipped by 2 bases and J by 0 bases, with 9 bases between them. The CDR3 is 15 amino acids. The DNA for the CDR3 is TGTGCCAGCAGCTTAAGAGCGGGTAGCACAGATACGCAGTATTTT. This codes for CASSLRAGSTDTQYF.

This chain links TRBV5-4 with TRBJ2-5; perhaps D is TRBD1 or TRBD2 (5 bases each). The length of the CDR3 is 14 residues. V was trimmed by 0 bases and J by 3 bases, leaving 9 bases between them. Germline V gene lookup returns CDR1 SGHNT and CDR2 YYREEE (reference sequence). CDR3 sequence: CASSLDLGEETQYF. As DNA, the CDR3 is TGTGCCAGCAGCTTGGATTTGGGGGAAGAGACCCAGTACTTC.

This chain connects TRBV7-6 to TRBJ1-5; 7 nucleotides agree with TRBD1. V lost 5 bases, J lost 6 bases, and 7 bases stayed unmatched. The CDR3 sequence is 14 residues long. Germline V gene data show CDR1 as SGHVS and CDR2 as FNYEAQ. The CDR3 sequence is CASSRRQGGQPQHF. The CDR3 DNA reads TGTGCCAGCAGCCGAAGACAGGGCGGTCAGCCCCAGCATTTT.

V gene TRBV24-1 combines with J gene TRBJ2-3, with D possibly TRBD2 on 7 matching bases. Trimming removed 9 bases from V and 0 bases from J, with 15 bases in between. Germline values: CDR1 KGHDR, CDR2 SFDVKD. The CDR3 consists of 15 residues. The CDR3 nucleotides read TGTGCCACCGCAGACGGGGGGCATAGCACAGATACGCAGTATTTT. It codes for CATADGGHSTDTQYF.

The V gene is TRBV4-1, the J gene TRBJ1-5, with D perhaps TRBD1 (5 bases). Trimming stripped 0 bases from V and 0 bases from J, with 15 bases between. This CDR3 contains 18 residues. Germline CDR1 is MGHRA and CDR2 is YSYEKL. CDR3 bases: TGCGCCAGCAGCCAAGATGGGCGAGGACAAGATAGCAATCAGCCCCAGCATTTT. The encoded protein is CASSQDGRGQDSNQPQHF.

The gene calls are TRBV5-4 and TRBJ2-1, with no clear D. V lost 5 bases and J 6 bases, leaving 12 bases between the germline ends. CDR3 length: 13 residues. The V gene's germline CDR1 is SGHNT and CDR2 YYREEE (reference sequence). CDR3 in DNA: TGTGCCAGCAGGTCGCTGGTCGTCAATGAGCAGTTCTTC. Protein product: CASRSLVVNEQFF.

V gene TRBV30 combines with J gene TRBJ1-1, with D hard to call. V gave up 0 bases and J gave up 1 base, with 6 bases separating them. The CDR3 runs 13 residues. CDR1 GTSNPN and CDR2 SVGIG come from the germline V gene (reference sequence). The CDR3 DNA reads as TGTGCCTGGAGTGTCGGCGGGAACACTGAAGCTTTCTTT. Amino acid sequence: CAWSVGGNTEAFF.

CDR3 residues: CAISETPMGNYGYTF. CDR3 sequence (DNA): TGTGCCATCAGTGAGACACCGATGGGTAACTATGGCTACACCTTC. The V gene is TRBV10-3, the J gene TRBJ1-2; D remains ambiguous. The germline V gene has CDR1 ENHRY and CDR2 SYGVKD. CDR3 length equals 15 residues. Deletions cut 2 bases from V and 1 base from J, with 11 bases between.

The V gene is TRBV7-2, the J gene TRBJ1-2; D is possibly TRBD1 (5 bases). V lost 0 bases, J lost 3 bases, and 5 bases lay in between. Per germline, CDR1 SGHTA and CDR2 FQGNSA. CDR3 length equals 13 residues. This CDR3 is CASSLAGDYGYTF. CDR3 DNA sequence: TGTGCCAGCAGCTTAGCAGGGGACTATGGCTACACCTTC. The full variable domain, with the rest looked up from reference TRBV7-2 and TRBJ1-2, is GAGVSQSPSNKVTEKGKDVELRCDPISGHTALYWYRQSLGQGLEFLIYFQGNSAPDKSGLPSDRFSAERTGGSVSTLTIQRTQQEDSAVYLCASSLAGDYGYTFGSGTRLTVV.

The chain uses TRBV5-1 and TRBJ2-7; TRBD2 agrees at 8 bases. Germline assignment: CDR1 SGHRS and CDR2 YFSETQ. This CDR3 spans 14 amino acids. Trimming at V came to 0 bases and at J to 2 bases, leaving 1 base not matched to a gene. CDR3 loop: CASSLVGRAYEQYF. In nucleotides, the CDR3 is TGCGCCAGCAGCTTGGTCGGGAGGGCCTACGAGCAGTACTTC.